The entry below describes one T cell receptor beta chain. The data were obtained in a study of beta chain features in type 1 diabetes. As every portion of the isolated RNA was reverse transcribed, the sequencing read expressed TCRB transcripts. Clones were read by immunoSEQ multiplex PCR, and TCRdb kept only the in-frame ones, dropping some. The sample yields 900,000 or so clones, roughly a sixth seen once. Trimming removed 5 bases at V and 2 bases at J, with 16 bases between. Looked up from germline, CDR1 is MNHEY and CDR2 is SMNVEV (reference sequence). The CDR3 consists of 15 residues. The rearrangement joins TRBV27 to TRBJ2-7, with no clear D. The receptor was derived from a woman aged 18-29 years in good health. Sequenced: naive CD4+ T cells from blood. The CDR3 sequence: CASSPRSGGTYEQYF. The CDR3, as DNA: TGTGCCAGCAGTCCACGTTCGGGCGGAACCTACGAGCAGTACTTC.